These 10 T cell receptor beta chains came from one sample sequenced in a study of early T cells in non-severe SARS-CoV-2 infection. TCRdb re-analysed the 5' RACE reads in MiXCR, keeping a single row per CDR3 protein. The table includes 40,000 to 60,000 distinct CDR3 sequences, approximately 10% detected once. The specimen was whole blood. These receptors originate from an adult who was a healthcare worker with PCR-confirmed SARS-CoV-2 infection or an uninfected control (not recorded which).

The chain employs TRBV7-9 and TRBJ2-1; D remains ambiguous. The germline V gene has CDR1 SEHNR and CDR2 FQNEAQ (reference sequence). The CDR3 covers 14 residues. Trimming took 2 bases from V and 8 from J, leaving 13 bases between them. The CDR3 spells CASSLSTPTDEQFF. For the CDR3, the DNA is TGTGCCAGCAGCTTATCAACCCCTACGGATGAGCAGTTCTTC.

The CDR3 sequence is CASSLPRLRGTEAFF. The CDR3 DNA reads as TGTGCCAGCAGTTTACCCCGCCTTCGGGGCACTGAAGCTTTCTTT. The chain joins TRBV28 to TRBJ1-1, with D uncertain. CDR1 is MDHEN and CDR2 is SYDVKM in the germline V gene. The V gene lost 2 bases and the J gene lost 4 bases, with 14 bases spanning the gap. This CDR3 region has 15 residues.

The chain combines TRBV27 with TRBJ1-1; 7 positions agree with TRBD1. V was clipped by 6 bases and J by 7 bases; unmatched bases: 11. The CDR3 runs 14 residues. Germline V CDR1 and CDR2: MNHEY, SMNVEV (reference sequence). In nucleotides, the CDR3 is TGTGCCAGCAGCCGATTGACAGGGTCGATTGAAGCTTTCTTT. The encoded protein is CASSRLTGSIEAFF.

The chain recombines TRBV5-1 with TRBJ2-7; D is tentatively TRBD1 or TRBD2 (5 bases each). Between the trimmed V and J ends, which lost 4 bases and 6 bases, there was a span of 17 bases. This CDR3 is built from 14 residues. Looked up from germline, CDR1 is SGHRS and CDR2 is YFSETQ. DNA of the CDR3: TGCGCCAGCAGCCTCGGACTGTCCCAGGGCGAGCAGTACTTC. This encodes CASSLGLSQGEQYF.

The sample holds a few counts of this clonotype. The junction departs from germline at one end; a sequencing error may be responsible. The V gene is TRBV7-7, the J gene TRBJ2-5; D gene unclear. Germline V gives CDR1 SSHAT, CDR2 FNYEAQ (reference sequence). CDR3 size: 13 residues. CDR3 DNA: TGTGCTAGCAGCCCGACGCTGGAAGAGACCCAGTACTTC. This translates into CASSPTLEETQYF.

This clonotype has more than one count but fewer than ten. The genes are TRBV9 and TRBJ1-2, with 7 bases fitting TRBD1. Germline CDR1 reads SGDLS; CDR2 reads YYNGEE. This CDR3 has 17 residues. The V segment lost 5 bases and the J segment 0 bases; nucleotides outside the gene matches: 13. The CDR3 region has the DNA TGTGCCAGCAGGAACAGGGGAGGGCCAGGCTCTAACTATGGCTACACCTTC. Protein: CASRNRGGPGSNYGYTF.

CDR3 in amino acids: CASSQGTGLGYTF. The CDR3, as DNA: TGTGCCAGCAGCCAAGGGACAGGGCTTGGCTACACCTTC. J is TRBJ1-2 and V is TRBV3-1; 8 nucleotides align to TRBD1. The CDR3 runs to 13 residues. From germline, CDR1 is LGHDT and CDR2 YNNKEL (reference sequence). J was trimmed by 7 bases and V by 1 base; bases with no gene match: 2.

This clonotype has only one observation. The chain combines TRBV5-6 with TRBJ2-7, with D possibly matching TRBD2 (6 bases). V lost 4 bases and J 6 bases, leaving 14 bases between the germline ends. The CDR3 extends over 13 amino acids. From germline, CDR1 is SGHDT and CDR2 YYEEEE. CDR3 DNA sequence: TGTGCCAGCAGCACACTATCGGGGGTCGAGCAGTACTTC. It translates to CASSTLSGVEQYF.

This chain uses TRBV28 with TRBJ2-1; D may be TRBD2 (6 bases). Germline V CDR1 and CDR2: MDHEN, SYDVKM. This CDR3 has 12 residues. Deletions cut 7 bases from V and 6 bases from J, with 10 bases between. CDR3: CASKSGSNEQFF. CDR3 coding DNA: TGTGCCAGCAAATCCGGGAGCAATGAGCAGTTCTTC.

The chain recombines TRBV6-2 or TRBV6-3 with TRBJ2-2, with a weak D call TRBD2 (6 bases). The CDR3 runs to 16 residues. The germline V gene has CDR1 MNHEY and CDR2 SVGEGT. Trimming shortened V by 4 bases and J by 7 bases, and 19 bases separated the two germline ends. The CDR3 protein is CASSLTRGGANGELFF. The DNA for the CDR3 is TGTGCCAGCAGTTTAACGCGGGGAGGAGCGAACGGGGAGCTGTTTTTT.